This T cell receptor (beta chain) stems from a study of CD8+ T cells in alopecia areata. Study-wide context: After 6 to 18 months of tofacitinib, follow-up continued 6 months off drug.

It was cDNA, reverse transcribed from extracted RNA, that served as the sequencing template. Profiled with immunoSEQ multiplex PCR; TCRdb holds only in-frame clones, not every one. The sample shows about 220,000 clones, around three fifths of them seen only once. This clone appeared a few times. Other DNA sequences from this sample encode an identical CDR3 as well. Treatment in this sample: oral pan-JAK inhibitor, 5-10 mg twice daily. Collection of lesional scalp punch biopsies and peripheral blood was performed in alopecia areata patients. V lost 0 bases and J lost 2, with 3 bases in between. The germline gives CDR1 KGHSH, CDR2 LQKENI. The CDR3 is 13 amino acids.

V usage is TRBV18 and J usage is TRBJ2-3; D is ambiguous. The input for sequencing was CD4+ T cells sorted from blood, taken at week 4, from a patient treated with tofacitinib. The TCR sequence derives from a human donor with alopecia areata. The CDR3 sequence: CASSPPNTDTQYF. Here the CDR3 DNA reads TGTGCCAGCTCACCACCGAACACAGATACGCAGTATTTT.